The text below deals with one T cell receptor beta chain. The antigen is not known. The length of the CDR3 is 14 residues. Germline-derived CDR1 and CDR2 are KGHSH and LQKENI. The V gene lost 2 bases and the J gene lost 1 base, with 7 bases spanning the gap. This sample is part of a study of shared clonotypes between healthy human individuals. Study-wide results and limits: Depth was large, yet rarefaction showed that sorted-subset sequencing was incomplete.

This table comes from immunoSEQ multiplex PCR, and its TCRdb copy is limited to in-frame clones, with some not included. The data contain 740,000 or so clones, roughly 72% of them singletons. V gene TRBV18 combines with J gene TRBJ2-3; no definite D call. The sequence derives from a woman aged 25 to 45 in good health. Input material: memory CD4+ T cells sorted from blood. Subset specified: CD45RA-negative fraction. The CDR3: CASSPDQGTDTQYF. The DNA for the CDR3 is TGTGCCAGCTCACCAGATCAGGGCACAGATACGCAGTATTTT.